A single sample is the source of the 15 T cell receptor beta chains below, sequenced in a study of blood T cells in healthy people across ages. A second about 6 to 12 cycle PCR used barcoded and J-beta primers. TCRdb used MiXCR to reprocess the 5' RACE reads, holding one entry per CDR3 protein. The data show some 800,000 distinct CDR3 sequences, around 25% seen once. The data were also submitted as part of a second study, on T cells of mothers and their children.

The material sequenced was blood. The receptors stem from a boy between 10 and 17 years old in good health.

The CDR3 nucleotides are TGTGCCTGGACTGCAGGAGGCGACACTGAAGCTTTCTTT. This encodes CAWTAGGDTEAFF. This chain uses TRBV30 with TRBJ1-1; D is unclear. The CDR3 covers 13 residues. V was clipped by 4 bases and J by 3 bases, with 12 bases between them. Germline V lookup: CDR1 GTSNPN, CDR2 SVGIG (reference sequence).

Only a few counts were recorded for this clonotype. The chain recombines TRBV7-8 with TRBJ2-2, with D uncertain. The CDR3 has 13 amino acids. V was trimmed by 5 bases and J by 5 bases, leaving 9 bases between them. Germline V CDR1 and CDR2: SGHVS, FQNEAQ. The CDR3 region is CASSPVATGELFF. The DNA for the CDR3 is TGTGCCAGCAGCCCGGTCGCAACCGGGGAGCTGTTTTTT.

The V gene is TRBV29-1, the J gene TRBJ2-7, with 9 bases that match TRBD1. V lost 6 bases and J lost 6; bases outside the gene matches: 15. CDR1 is SQVTM and CDR2 is ANQGSEA in the germline V gene. The CDR3 has 15 amino acids. This CDR3 reads CSVRLRLGQGGEQYF. The CDR3 bases are TGCAGCGTCCGCCTGAGATTGGGACAGGGTGGCGAGCAGTACTTC.

The chain recombines TRBV6-5 with TRBJ2-3, with D hard to call. Germline assignment: CDR1 MNHEY and CDR2 SVGAGI. This CDR3 has 15 amino acids. Trimming cost V 2 bases and J 1 base, with 10 bases left between them. CDR3 in DNA: TGTGCCAGCAGTTACGGGGAAGCCGGCACAGATACGCAGTATTTT. This gives the protein CASSYGEAGTDTQYF.

The table lists this clonotype with a few counts. This chain links TRBV7-8 with TRBJ1-3, with TRBD1 matching over 7 bases. The germline CDR1 and CDR2 sequences are SGHVS and FQNEAQ. Unmatched junction bases numbered 5, after V lost 5 bases and J lost 1 base. This CDR3 region has 15 residues. CDR3 protein: CASSQGQESGNTIYF. The CDR3 bases are TGTGCCAGCAGCCAAGGACAGGAATCTGGAAACACCATATATTTT. The full variable domain, with the rest looked up from reference TRBV7-8 and TRBJ1-3, is GAGVSQSPRYKVAKRGQDVALRCDPISGHVSLFWYQQALGQGPEFLTYFQNEAQLDKSGLPSDRFFAERPEGSVSTLKIQRTQQEDSAVYLCASSQGQESGNTIYFGEGSWLTVV.

The gene calls are TRBV7-2 and TRBJ2-3; 12 bases match TRBD2. Trimming at V came to 5 bases and at J to 0 bases, leaving 3 bases not matched to a gene. Germline CDR1 reads SGHTA; CDR2 reads FQGNSA. The CDR3 loop spans 16 amino acids. In DNA form, the CDR3 reads TGTGCCAGCAGCAATCTAGCGGGAGGGAGCACAGATACGCAGTATTTT. This codes for CASSNLAGGSTDTQYF.

V usage is TRBV7-8 and J usage is TRBJ2-7, with TRBD1 matching 7 bases. The CDR3 contains 16 residues. CDR1 and CDR2 (germline): SGHVS, FQNEAQ. V dropped 5 bases and J dropped 2; count of bases not matched to a gene: 12. CDR3 region: CASSPGDSLYTYEQYF. The CDR3 nucleotides are TGTGCCAGCAGCCCCGGGGACAGCCTTTACACCTACGAGCAGTACTTC.

The chain recombines TRBV7-3 with TRBJ2-3; TRBD2 matches at 8 bases. Per germline, CDR1 SGHTA and CDR2 FQGTGA. There are 15 residues in the CDR3. Trimming at V came to 6 bases and at J to 2 bases, leaving 7 bases not matched to a gene. For the CDR3, the DNA is TGTGCCAGCAGTCCTAGCGGGCTACACACAGATACGCAGTATTTT. Translated, it gives CASSPSGLHTDTQYF.

In regard to this clonotype: The junction does not match germline at one end; this may be a read error. V gene TRBV12-3 or TRBV12-4 combines with J gene TRBJ1-2, with a tentative D call TRBD1 (6 bases). The CDR3 has 15 amino acids. The CDR3 here is CASSFASGQNYGYIF. DNA for the CDR3: TGTGCCAGCAGTTTTGCTTCGGGACAAAACTATGGCTACATCTTC.

In its sample, this clonotype was seen a few times. The CDR3 loop reads CASSWTDSNTGELFF. DNA of the CDR3: TGCGCCAGCAGCTGGACAGACTCGAACACCGGGGAGCTGTTTTTT. This chain links TRBV5-1 with TRBJ2-2; the D gene is possibly TRBD1 (6 bases). CDR1 SGHRS and CDR2 YFSETQ come from the germline V gene. This CDR3 has 15 residues. V lost 3 bases and J lost 0, with 9 bases in between.

This clonotype was counted between two and nine times. The chain joins TRBV20-1 to TRBJ2-5; D gene ambiguous. Germline loops: CDR1 DFQATT, CDR2 SNEGSKA (reference sequence). V dropped 5 bases and J dropped 8 bases, with 12 bases sitting between them. CDR3 size: 11 residues. CDR3 in amino acids: CSAQVSVTQYF. CDR3 nucleotides: TGCAGTGCTCAGGTGTCCGTCACCCAGTACTTC.

The chain uses TRBV7-2 and TRBJ2-3, with 10 bases lining up with TRBD2. The CDR3 spans 15 residues. The germline gives CDR1 SGHTA, CDR2 FQGNSA. The trim removed 2 bases at V and 4 bases at J, leaving 3 bases unmatched. DNA for the CDR3: TGTGCCAGCAGCTTATCTAGCGGGAGTGCAGATACGCAGTATTTT. Residues: CASSLSSGSADTQYF.

This clonotype has a handful of counts. The chain joins TRBV13 to TRBJ2-5; no firm D call. V lost 8 bases to trimming and J lost 0 bases, with 10 bases between them. This CDR3 has 13 residues. Germline CDR1 reads PRHDT; CDR2 reads FYEKMQ (reference sequence). CDR3 nucleotides: TGTGCCAGCGGGTCGCGGAACCAAGAGACCCAGTACTTC. Residues: CASGSRNQETQYF.

Only a few counts were recorded for this clonotype. This chain joins TRBV29-1 and TRBJ2-1; D is unresolved. Germline V lookup: CDR1 SQVTM, CDR2 ANQGSEA. There are 15 residues in the CDR3. V lost 1 base and J lost 0, with 10 bases in between. In DNA, the CDR3 is TGCAGCGTTGAAGGGTTAAGTAGCTCCTACAATGAGCAGTTCTTC. The encoded protein is CSVEGLSSSYNEQFF.

This chain connects TRBV10-3 to TRBJ2-5, with D maybe TRBD2 (5 bases). Trimming stripped 2 bases from V and 4 bases from J, with 11 bases between. The CDR3 consists of 14 residues. Germline V gene sequence: CDR1 ENHRY, CDR2 SYGVKD. CDR3 DNA: TGTGCCATCAGTGAGCCCGAACGGGGAGAGACCCAGTACTTC. Its protein is CAISEPERGETQYF.